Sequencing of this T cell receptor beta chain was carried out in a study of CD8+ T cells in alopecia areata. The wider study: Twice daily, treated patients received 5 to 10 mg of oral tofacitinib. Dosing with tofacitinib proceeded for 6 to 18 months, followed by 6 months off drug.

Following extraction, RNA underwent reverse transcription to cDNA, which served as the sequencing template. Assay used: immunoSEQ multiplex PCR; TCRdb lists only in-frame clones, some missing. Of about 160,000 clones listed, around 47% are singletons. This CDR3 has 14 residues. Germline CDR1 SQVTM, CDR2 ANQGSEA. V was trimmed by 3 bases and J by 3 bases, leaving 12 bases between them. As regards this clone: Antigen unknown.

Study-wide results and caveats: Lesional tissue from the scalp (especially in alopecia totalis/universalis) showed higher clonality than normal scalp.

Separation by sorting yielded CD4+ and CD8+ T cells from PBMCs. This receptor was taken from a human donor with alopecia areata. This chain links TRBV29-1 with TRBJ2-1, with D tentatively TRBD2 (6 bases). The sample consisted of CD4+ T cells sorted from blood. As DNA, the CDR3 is TGCAGCGTTGACACCGGGACTCACTACAATGAGCAGTTCTTC. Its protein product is CSVDTGTHYNEQFF.